The T cell receptor (beta chain) described here comes from a study of T cell repertoires in cytomegalovirus infection. This clonotype was counted many times. The CDR3 covers 14 residues. Trimming pared 1 base from V and 7 bases from J, leaving 8 bases between. CDR1 is SGHTA, CDR2 FQGNSA, per germline. From the reads, TCRdb called clonotypes with MiXCR, one entry per CDR3 protein. Of 200,000 to 300,000 distinct CDR3 sequences in the sample, 10% to 15% were seen once. This clonotype was obtained from a human donor in good health (CMV status not recorded). Some clones in this sample may be carry-over from other donors' samples. The chain uses TRBV7-2 and TRBJ1-6; D gene ambiguous. Sequencing was carried out using PBMCs. The CDR3 region is CASSLVRQNSPLHF. Written as DNA, the CDR3 is TGTGCCAGCAGCTTAGTTCGTCAGAATTCACCCCTCCACTTT. The whole variable domain, filled in from reference TRBV7-2 and TRBJ1-6, reads GAGVSQSPSNKVTEKGKDVELRCDPISGHTALYWYRQSLGQGLEFLIYFQGNSAPDKSGLPSDRFSAERTGGSVSTLTIQRTQQEDSAVYLCASSLVRQNSPLHFGNGTRLTVT.